These 10 T cell receptor beta chains originate from one sample sequenced in a study of OX40 agonist ivuxolimab in advanced cancers. Profiling relied on immunoSEQ multiplex PCR, and the TCRdb table lists in-frame clones only, not all of them. The table records 25,000 or so clones, roughly 85% of them present only once. The source was CD4+ or CD8+ T cells sorted from blood, collected in a trial of the OX40 agonist ivuxolimab. These receptors all stem from an adult with an advanced solid tumor such as melanoma, head and neck, liver or kidney cancer.

This clone occurred once. This sequence joins TRBV7-2 and TRBJ1-1, with D possibly matching TRBD1 (6 bases). V lost 1 base to trimming and J lost 5 bases, with 14 bases between them. This CDR3 has 15 amino acids. Germline CDR1 SGHTA, CDR2 FQGNSA. CDR3 in DNA: TGTGCCAGCAGCTTAGGCACGGGGGCCGGGACTGAAGCTTTCTTT. Translation gives CASSLGTGAGTEAFF. Variable domain in full (rest from reference TRBV7-2 and TRBJ1-1): GAGVSQSPSNKVTEKGKDVELRCDPISGHTALYWYRQSLGQGLEFLIYFQGNSAPDKSGLPSDRFSAERTGGSVSTLTIQRTQQEDSAVYLCASSLGTGAGTEAFFGQGTRLTVV.

This chain connects TRBV7-2 to TRBJ2-1; D gene uncertain. The CDR3 consists of 12 residues. The ends were cut back, 7 bases at V and 1 base at J, with 5 bases in the middle. CDR1 and CDR2 from the germline V gene are SGHTA and FQGNSA. For the CDR3, the DNA is TGTGCCAGCATTGGTTCCTACAATGAGCAGTTCTTC. Translated, it gives CASIGSYNEQFF.

V usage is TRBV6-5 and J usage is TRBJ1-2; D remains ambiguous. The CDR3 totals 13 residues. V lost 0 bases to trimming and J lost 2 bases, with 4 bases between them. Germline V gene lookup returns CDR1 MNHEY and CDR2 SVGAGI. CDR3 DNA: TGTGCCAGCAGTTACTCCGCGAACTATGGCTACACCTTC. As protein: CASSYSANYGYTF.

This sequence joins TRBV27 and TRBJ2-6, with D unclear. CDR3 length equals 15 residues. Germline V gene data show CDR1 as MNHEY and CDR2 as SMNVEV (reference sequence). V was cut by 0 bases and J by 4 bases, with 7 bases left in between. CDR3 nucleotides: TGTGCCAGCAGTTTATCGAGTCCAGGGGCCAACGTCCTGACTTTC. Translating gives CASSLSSPGANVLTF.

This rearrangement joins TRBV7-9 to TRBJ2-2; D assignment may be TRBD1 or TRBD2 (6 bases each). Germline V gene data show CDR1 as SEHNR and CDR2 as FQNEAQ (reference sequence). V lost 3 bases to trimming and J lost 5 bases, with 22 bases between them. The CDR3 covers 18 residues. The DNA of the CDR3 is TGTGCCAGCAGCTTCTGGAATCGGGGAGGCAGGGGAACCGGGGAGCTGTTTTTT. It codes for CASSFWNRGGRGTGELFF. The whole variable domain, remainder taken from reference TRBV7-9 and TRBJ2-2, is DTGVSQNPRHKITKRGQNVTFRCDPISEHNRLYWYRQTLGQGPEFLTYFQNEAQLEKSRLLSDRFSAERPKGSFSTLEIQRTEQGDSAMYLCASSFWNRGGRGTGELFFGEGSRLTVL.

CDR3 DNA sequence: TGCAGCGCTCCGGGGCCGGGCACAGATCGTACGCAGTATTTT. This encodes CSAPGPGTDRTQYF. The rearrangement joins TRBV29-1 to TRBJ2-3, with D possibly being TRBD1 or TRBD2 (5 bases each). With 7 bases removed from V and 8 bases from J, the gap between germline ends came to 22 bases. The CDR3 has 14 amino acids. In germline, CDR1 is SQVTM, CDR2 ANQGSEA.

V usage is TRBV7-8 and J usage is TRBJ2-1, with TRBD2 matching 10 bases. The CDR3 has 16 amino acids. The junction had 7 bases not matched to a gene; V was cut back by 0 bases and J by 8 bases. Germline CDR1 SGHVS, CDR2 FQNEAQ. In DNA form, the CDR3 reads TGTGCCAGCAGCTTAGCGAGCGGGGGGGCCGTCGATGAGCAGTTCTTC. Residues: CASSLASGGAVDEQFF.

This chain joins TRBV27 and TRBJ1-5, with D possibly matching TRBD1 (6 bases). V lost 0 bases, J lost 9 bases, and 15 bases lay in between. CDR1 is MNHEY, CDR2 SMNVEV, per germline (reference sequence). This CDR3 comprises 15 residues. For the CDR3, the DNA is TGTGCCAGCAGTTTATCCGGGGGCGGGGTCCGGCCCCAGCATTTT. This translates into CASSLSGGGVRPQHF.

The chain couples TRBV19 to TRBJ2-1; the D gene is possibly TRBD2 (5 bases). V was cut by 7 bases and J by 2 bases, with 18 bases left in between. The CDR3 is 16 residues long. Germline V CDR1 and CDR2: LNHDA, SQIVND (reference sequence). DNA of the CDR3: TGTGCCAGTACCCCAATCGTCGGGGTACCCTACAATGAGCAGTTCTTC. Translating it yields CASTPIVGVPYNEQFF.

V is TRBV6-5 and J is TRBJ2-7; D call uncertain. The CDR3 loop spans 14 amino acids. V was pared by 6 bases and J by 4 bases, with 16 bases between. CDR1 is MNHEY and CDR2 is SVGAGI in the germline V gene. The CDR3, as DNA: TGTGCCAGCAGCCCCTCATCAAGAGGTTACGAGCAGTACTTC. Amino acids: CASSPSSRGYEQYF.